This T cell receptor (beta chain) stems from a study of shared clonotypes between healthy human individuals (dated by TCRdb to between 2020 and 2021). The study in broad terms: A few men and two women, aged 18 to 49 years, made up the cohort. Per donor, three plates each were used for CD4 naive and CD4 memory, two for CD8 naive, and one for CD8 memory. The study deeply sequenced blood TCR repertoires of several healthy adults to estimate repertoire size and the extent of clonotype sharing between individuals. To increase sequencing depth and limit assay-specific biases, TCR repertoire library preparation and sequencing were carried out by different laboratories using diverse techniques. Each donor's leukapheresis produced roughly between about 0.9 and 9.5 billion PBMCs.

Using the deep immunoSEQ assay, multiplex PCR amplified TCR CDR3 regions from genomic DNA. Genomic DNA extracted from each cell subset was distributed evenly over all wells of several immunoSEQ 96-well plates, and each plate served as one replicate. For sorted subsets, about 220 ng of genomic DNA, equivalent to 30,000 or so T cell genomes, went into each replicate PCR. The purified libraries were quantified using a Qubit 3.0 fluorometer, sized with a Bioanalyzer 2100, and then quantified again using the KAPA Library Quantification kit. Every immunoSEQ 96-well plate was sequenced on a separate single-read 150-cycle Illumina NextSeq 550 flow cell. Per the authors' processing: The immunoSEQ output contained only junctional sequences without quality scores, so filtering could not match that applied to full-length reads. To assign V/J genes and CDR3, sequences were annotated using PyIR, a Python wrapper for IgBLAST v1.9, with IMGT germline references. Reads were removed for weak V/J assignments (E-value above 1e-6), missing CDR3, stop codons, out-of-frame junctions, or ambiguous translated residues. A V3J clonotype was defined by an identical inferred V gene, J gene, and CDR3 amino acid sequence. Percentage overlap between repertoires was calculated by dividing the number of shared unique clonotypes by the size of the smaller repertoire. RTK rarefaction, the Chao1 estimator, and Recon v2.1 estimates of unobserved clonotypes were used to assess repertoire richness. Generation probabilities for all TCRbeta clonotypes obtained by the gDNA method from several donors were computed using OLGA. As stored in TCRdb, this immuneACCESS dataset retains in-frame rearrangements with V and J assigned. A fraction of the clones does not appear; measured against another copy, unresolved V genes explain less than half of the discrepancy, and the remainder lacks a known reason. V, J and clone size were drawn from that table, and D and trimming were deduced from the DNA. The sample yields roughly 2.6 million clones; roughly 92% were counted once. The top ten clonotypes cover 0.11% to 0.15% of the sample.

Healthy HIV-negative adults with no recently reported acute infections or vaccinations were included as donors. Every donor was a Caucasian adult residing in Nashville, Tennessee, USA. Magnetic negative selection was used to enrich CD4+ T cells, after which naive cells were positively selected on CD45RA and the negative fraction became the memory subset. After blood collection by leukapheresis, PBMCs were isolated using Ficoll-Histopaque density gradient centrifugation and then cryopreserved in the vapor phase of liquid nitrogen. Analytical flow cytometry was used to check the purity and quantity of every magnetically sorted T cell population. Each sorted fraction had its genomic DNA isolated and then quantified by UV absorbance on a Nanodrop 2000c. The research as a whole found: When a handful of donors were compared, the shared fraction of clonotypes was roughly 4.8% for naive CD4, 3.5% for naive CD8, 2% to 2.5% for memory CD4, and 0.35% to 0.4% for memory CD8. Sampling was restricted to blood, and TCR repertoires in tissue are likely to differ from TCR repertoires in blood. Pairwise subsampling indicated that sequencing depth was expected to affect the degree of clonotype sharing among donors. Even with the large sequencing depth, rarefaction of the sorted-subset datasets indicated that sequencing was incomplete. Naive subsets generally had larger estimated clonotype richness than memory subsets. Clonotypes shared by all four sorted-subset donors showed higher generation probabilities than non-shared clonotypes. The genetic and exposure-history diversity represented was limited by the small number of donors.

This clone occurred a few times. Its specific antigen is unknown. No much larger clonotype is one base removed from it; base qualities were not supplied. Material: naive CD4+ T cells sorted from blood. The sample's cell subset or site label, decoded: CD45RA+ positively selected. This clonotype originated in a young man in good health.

The CDR3 region reads CASSQELGTATF. The nucleotide sequence reads as follows: TGCGCCAGCAGCCAAGAACTCGGGACCGCCACCTTC. The V and J genes are TRBV4-1 and TRBJ1-2; the D gene is perhaps TRBD1, on 5 matching bases. The CDR3 starts with the cysteine, ends with the phenylalanine, and has 12 residues. Only the CDR3 part of the read is kept: 36 bases, read in frame from the first base. Looking up the germline V gene yields CDR1 MGHRA and CDR2 YSYEKL. V sheds 0 bases and J sheds 13 bases, leaving 12 bases between their ends.